This TCR beta chain was sequenced for a study of T cell responses to AZD1222 COVID-19 vaccine. Regarding the study as a whole: Among the donors, most were white British and more were female, and clonal diversity was possibly underestimated. Breadth and depth of Spike-specific TCRs rose after two AZD1222 doses. Of the AZD1222 recipients, only 5 to 7 were seropositive at baseline. Nearly half of spike-specific TCRs reportedly target variant regions that are unmutated in the B.1.351 and B.1.1.7 variants.

This CDR3 is 14 amino acids long. Germline V lookup: CDR1 DFQATT, CDR2 SNEGSKA (reference sequence). V trimming: 4 bases; J trimming: 13 bases; junction bases outside the gene matches: 16. TCRdb's copy holds only in-frame clones and misses some; the assay was immunoSEQ multiplex PCR. The sample has about 150,000 clones; approximately 90% are singletons. A word on this clone: The antigen remains unidentified.

The specimen comprised peripheral blood, sampled on day 0 of AZD1222 vaccination. The sequence came from an adult in good health. The J gene is TRBJ2-1, the V gene TRBV20-1, with 7 bases aligning to TRBD2. CDR3 sequence (DNA): TGCAGTGCTAATGAGGGAGGGAGATCCGGCGACCAGTTCTTC. The encoded protein is CSANEGGRSGDQFF.